These T cell receptor beta chains were read from a single sample in a study of shared clonotypes between healthy human individuals. The protocol was immunoSEQ multiplex PCR, while the TCRdb copy is restricted to in-frame clones and leaves out a portion. The table records a few hundred thousand clones, around 79% of them present only once. The sequenced sample consisted of memory CD4+ T cells sorted from blood. The receptors shown here come from a man between 25 and 39 years old in good health. Both conserved end residues are part of each CDR3.

v_gene: TRBV29-1; len: 10; j_gene: TRBJ2-3; CDR3aa: CSVALAAQYF
v_gene: TRBV25-1; len: 16; j_gene: TRBJ2-5; CDR3aa: CASSGGDRLVQETQYF
v_gene: TRBV6-1; len: 17; j_gene: TRBJ1-2; CDR3aa: CASSVTGQGGLSYGYTF
v_gene: TRBV2; len: 13; j_gene: TRBJ2-7; CDR3aa: CASTIGQAYEQYF
v_gene: TRBV28; len: 16; j_gene: TRBJ2-7; CDR3aa: CASSQGGGLSSYEQYF
v_gene: TRBV29-1; len: 14; j_gene: TRBJ2-1; CDR3aa: CSVEGLAGENEQFF
v_gene: TRBV9; len: 14; j_gene: TRBJ1-5; CDR3aa: CASSPGAINQPQHF
v_gene: TRBV18; len: 16; j_gene: TRBJ1-6; CDR3aa: CASSPQSTRGNSPLHF
v_gene: TRBV7-2; len: 16; j_gene: TRBJ2-1; CDR3aa: CASSLATRRLGDEQFF
v_gene: TRBV6-6; len: 12; j_gene: TRBJ2-3; CDR3aa: CASSSGGLTQYF